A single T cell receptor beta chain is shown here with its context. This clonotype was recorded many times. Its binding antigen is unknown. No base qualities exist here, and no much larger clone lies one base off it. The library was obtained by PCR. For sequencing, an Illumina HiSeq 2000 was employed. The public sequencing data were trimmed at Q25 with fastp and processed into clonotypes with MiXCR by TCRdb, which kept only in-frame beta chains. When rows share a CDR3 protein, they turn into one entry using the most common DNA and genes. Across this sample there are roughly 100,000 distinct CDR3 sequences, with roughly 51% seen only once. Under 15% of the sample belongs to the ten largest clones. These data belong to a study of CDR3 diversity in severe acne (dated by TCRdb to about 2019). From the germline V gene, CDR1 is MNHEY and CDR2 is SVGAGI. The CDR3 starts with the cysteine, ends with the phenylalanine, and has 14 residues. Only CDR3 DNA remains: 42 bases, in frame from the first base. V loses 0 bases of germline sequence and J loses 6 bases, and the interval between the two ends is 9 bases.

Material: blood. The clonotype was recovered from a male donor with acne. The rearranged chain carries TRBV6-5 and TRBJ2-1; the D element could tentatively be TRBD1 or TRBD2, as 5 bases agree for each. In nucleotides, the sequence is TGTGCCAGCAGTTACTCGGGGACGGGCAATGAGCAGTTCTTC. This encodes CASSYSGTGNEQFF.